One sample yielded the 29 T cell receptor beta chains listed below, sequenced in a study of T cells in Graves' hyperthyroidism and ophthalmopathy. From RNA transcripts, TCR beta CDR3 regions were amplified. First-round RT-PCR with HTBI primers amplified the TCR CDR3 region. TCRdb itself ran the multiplex PCR reads through MiXCR, one entry per CDR3 protein. The sample shows around 610,000 distinct CDR3 sequences, 14% to 15% of them seen only once. The sequenced material came from blood. The receptors derive from a woman aged 40 to 50 with Graves' ophthalmopathy.

The chain is built from TRBV28 and TRBJ1-2; D is perhaps TRBD1 (6 bases). The length of the CDR3 is 14 residues. With 6 bases removed from V and 2 bases from J, the gap between germline ends came to 13 bases. Per the germline V gene, CDR1 is MDHEN and CDR2 is SYDVKM. Here the CDR3 DNA reads TGTGCCAGCAGGCCCGGGACACAAAACTATGGCTACACCTTC. This gives the protein CASRPGTQNYGYTF.

This clonotype was seen at least ten times. The rearrangement joins TRBV6-1 to TRBJ1-5; TRBD1 is a possible D gene (6 bases). This CDR3 comprises 15 residues. V lost 7 bases and J 2 bases, leaving 15 bases between the germline ends. The germline V gene has CDR1 MNHNS and CDR2 SASEGT. This chain's CDR3 is CASTDTGRGNQPQHF. CDR3 nucleotides: TGTGCCAGCACCGATACAGGGAGGGGCAATCAGCCCCAGCATTTT.

This clonotype was seen repeatedly, ten times or more. The J gene is TRBJ2-5, the V gene TRBV6-1; TRBD2 matches at 9 bases. The CDR3 has 17 amino acids. Trimming cost V 4 bases and J 3 bases; bases outside gene matches: 12. The germline V gene has CDR1 MNHNS and CDR2 SASEGT. CDR3 region: CASSATGTSLPEETQYF. CDR3 coding DNA: TGTGCCAGCAGTGCGACCGGGACTAGCCTACCAGAAGAGACCCAGTACTTC.

The table lists this clonotype with many counts. The chain employs TRBV11-2 and TRBJ1-5; D uncertain. Trimming left V 0 bases short and J 0 bases short, with 6 bases between. This CDR3 has 15 residues. The germline CDR1 and CDR2 sequences are SGHAT and FQNNGV. The DNA of the CDR3 is TGTGCCAGCAGCTTAGATTTGCATAGCAATCAGCCCCAGCATTTT. Residues: CASSLDLHSNQPQHF.

This clonotype was counted a few times. The chain is built from TRBV6-5 and TRBJ2-7, with 8 positions matching TRBD1. Trimming cost V 1 base and J 6 bases; bases outside gene matches: 2. CDR3 size: 13 residues. Germline assignment: CDR1 MNHEY and CDR2 SVGAGI. CDR3 nucleotides: TGTGCCAGCAGTTACTTAGGGACAGGCGAGCAGTACTTC. Amino acid sequence: CASSYLGTGEQYF.

This clonotype was recorded many times. The rearrangement links TRBV11-2 to TRBJ2-7; D possibly uses TRBD1 or TRBD2 (5 bases each). The CDR3 sequence is 13 residues long. The germline CDR1 and CDR2 sequences are SGHAT and FQNNGV. Trimming took 1 base from V and 4 from J, leaving 8 bases between them. The CDR3 DNA is TGTGCCAGCAGCTTAGGAGGGGAATACGAGCAGTACTTC. Protein sequence: CASSLGGEYEQYF.

In its sample, this clonotype was seen many times. The CDR3 sequence is CASSSRGAAFF. CDR3 nucleotide sequence: TGTGCCAGCAGTTCCCGGGGAGCAGCTTTCTTT. The J gene is TRBJ1-1, the V gene TRBV12-3 or TRBV12-4, with D hard to call. V was pared by 4 bases and J by 10 bases, with 10 bases between. The CDR3 is 11 amino acids.

This clonotype was detected ten times or more. The chain carries TRBV10-1 and TRBJ2-5, with TRBD1 matching over 7 bases. The J segment lost 5 bases and the V segment lost 6 bases, leaving 9 bases of the junction unmatched. The germline V gene encodes CDR1 WNHNN and CDR2 SYGVQD (reference sequence). The CDR3 spans 14 residues. The CDR3 reads CASSRDRIWETQYF. The CDR3 DNA reads TGCGCCAGCAGCAGGGACAGAATTTGGGAGACCCAGTACTTC.

This clonotype was counted many times. The chain couples TRBV6-2 or TRBV6-3 to TRBJ1-2; D might be TRBD1 (6 bases). Germline values: CDR1 MNHEY, CDR2 SVGEGT. This CDR3 spans 14 amino acids. Trimming removed 2 bases from V and 3 bases from J, with 10 bases in between. The CDR3 is CASSYRTAHYGYTF. The CDR3 DNA reads as TGTGCCAGCAGTTACCGGACAGCGCACTATGGCTACACCTTC.

This clonotype was seen ten or more times. This rearrangement joins TRBV29-1 to TRBJ2-7; TRBD1 agrees at 9 bases. The junction had 6 bases not matched to a gene; V was cut back by 2 bases and J by 4 bases. The CDR3 extends over 14 amino acids. The germline V gene has CDR1 SQVTM and CDR2 ANQGSEA. The CDR3 DNA sequence: TGCAGCGTTGAAAAGGGACAGGGTGGATACGAGCAGTACTTC. It translates to CSVEKGQGGYEQYF.

The V and J genes are TRBV7-8 and TRBJ2-5; 12 positions agree with TRBD2. The germline CDR1 and CDR2 sequences are SGHVS and FQNEAQ. The CDR3 runs 18 residues. Unmatched junction bases numbered 7, after V lost 0 bases and J lost 2 bases. This chain's CDR3 is CASSLALPTSGRQETQYF. The CDR3 coding sequence is TGTGCCAGCAGCTTAGCCCTGCCTACTAGCGGGAGGCAAGAGACCCAGTACTTC.

This clonotype was seen at least ten times. This chain joins TRBV6-1 and TRBJ2-5; D uncertain. Per the germline V gene, CDR1 is MNHNS and CDR2 is SASEGT. The CDR3 sequence is 12 residues long. V was cut by 3 bases and J by 8 bases, with 10 bases left in between. The CDR3 DNA follows: TGTGCCAGCAGTGACCCCGAGAAAACCCAGTACTTC. As protein: CASSDPEKTQYF.

The chain couples TRBV2 to TRBJ1-1; D gene uncertain. Germline CDR1 and CDR2: SNHLY and FYNNEI. Trimming removed 6 bases at V and 1 base at J, with 12 bases between. This CDR3 region has 14 residues. The chain's CDR3 is CASRVGSSNTEAFF. CDR3 coding DNA: TGTGCCAGCAGGGTTGGCAGCTCGAACACTGAAGCTTTCTTT.

This clonotype was counted many times. V usage is TRBV29-1 and J usage is TRBJ1-6; no firm D call. The CDR3 consists of 12 residues. Germline V lookup: CDR1 SQVTM, CDR2 ANQGSEA. Trimming left V 4 bases short and J 3 bases short, with 4 bases between. CDR3 protein: CSVGGYNSPLHF. DNA of the CDR3: TGCAGCGTTGGGGGCTATAATTCACCCCTCCACTTT.

This clonotype has ten or more counts. The conserved final phenylalanine or tryptophan is absent from the CDR3, which likely points to a read error. CDR3 sequence: CASSFVTGDEQYL. CDR3 in DNA: TGTGCCAGCAGCTTCGTTACAGGGGACGAGCAGTACCTC. V gene TRBV7-9 combines with J gene TRBJ2-7; 7 bases are shared with TRBD1. Trimming cost V 3 bases and J 5 bases; bases outside gene matches: 4. This CDR3 has 13 amino acids. Germline-derived CDR1 and CDR2 are SEHNR and FQNEAQ (reference sequence).

This clonotype was recorded at least ten times. The chain is built from TRBV9 and TRBJ2-7, with 9 positions matching TRBD2. With V trimmed by 0 bases and J by 3 bases, 7 bases remained unmatched. The CDR3 consists of 16 residues. The germline CDR1 and CDR2 sequences are SGDLS and YYNGEE. The CDR3 reads CASSVEGGTSSYEQYF. The CDR3 DNA reads as TGTGCCAGCAGCGTAGAAGGCGGGACTAGCAGCTACGAGCAGTACTTC.

In its sample, this clonotype was seen many times. This rearrangement joins TRBV6-1 to TRBJ2-7; the match to TRBD2 covers 10 bases. The V and J ends lost 6 bases and 5 bases, in that order; junction bases with no gene match: 4. The CDR3 totals 13 residues. Looked up from germline, CDR1 is MNHNS and CDR2 is SASEGT. CDR3 loop: CASRPGTSDEQYF. DNA of the CDR3: TGTGCCAGCAGACCCGGGACTAGCGACGAGCAGTACTTC.

This clonotype occurred many times. The V call is TRBV24-1, the J call TRBJ2-7; 8 nucleotides agree with TRBD1. With V trimmed by 3 bases and J by 4 bases, 10 bases remained unmatched. CDR3 length: 16 amino acids. Germline V gene lookup returns CDR1 KGHDR and CDR2 SFDVKD. The CDR3 here is CATSDGRGLPLYEQYF. The CDR3 DNA reads TGTGCCACCAGTGATGGCAGGGGGCTCCCATTATACGAGCAGTACTTC.

There are many counts of this clonotype. This sequence joins TRBV7-2 and TRBJ2-5; no clear D gene. Trimming took off 1 base at V and 5 bases at J, with 8 bases between the two ends. Germline V lookup: CDR1 SGHTA, CDR2 FQGNSA. There are 13 residues in the CDR3. The CDR3 DNA reads as TGTGCCAGCAGCTTAGTAGTGGCTGAGACCCAGTACTTC. Translating it yields CASSLVVAETQYF.

Ten or more counts support this clonotype. The chain links TRBV7-2 to TRBJ2-7; 7 positions match TRBD1. Germline-derived CDR1 and CDR2 are SGHTA and FQGNSA. V lost 1 base, J lost 3 bases, and 6 bases stayed unmatched. The CDR3 is made up of 15 amino acids. The chain's CDR3 is CASSLGTGYNYEQYF. CDR3 nucleotide sequence: TGTGCCAGCAGCTTAGGGACAGGCTACAACTACGAGCAGTACTTC.

For the CDR3, the DNA is TGCGCCAGCAGCCAAGTATCGGGGAGCGAGCAGTACTTC. This encodes CASSQVSGSEQYF. The V gene is TRBV4-1, the J gene TRBJ2-7; weak D call: TRBD2 (5 bases). V was trimmed by 1 base and J by 6 bases, leaving 10 bases between them. The CDR3 covers 13 residues. Germline V gene data show CDR1 as MGHRA and CDR2 as YSYEKL.

This clonotype came up many times. V is TRBV12-3 or TRBV12-4 and J is TRBJ1-2; D ambiguous. The CDR3 consists of 14 residues. The ends were cut back, 7 bases at V and 2 bases at J, with 14 bases in the middle. CDR3 in amino acids: CASTPFTINYGYTF. As DNA, the CDR3 is TGTGCCAGCACCCCGTTCACCATCAACTATGGCTACACCTTC.

This clonotype appeared many times. The chain uses TRBV11-2 and TRBJ1-5; D not resolved. The germline CDR1 and CDR2 sequences are SGHAT and FQNNGV. The CDR3 has 15 amino acids. Trimming pared 0 bases from V and 5 bases from J, leaving 11 bases between. The CDR3 nucleotides are TGTGCCAGCAGCTTAGAGTTAGGGTCCGATCAGCCCCAGCATTTT. The encoded protein is CASSLELGSDQPQHF.

This clonotype showed up many times. This chain joins TRBV29-1 and TRBJ2-7; 7 bases are shared with TRBD2. V lost 0 bases to trimming and J lost 0 bases; unmatched junction nucleotides: 5. This CDR3 has 15 residues. Germline V gene lookup returns CDR1 SQVTM and CDR2 ANQGSEA. CDR3 nucleotide sequence: TGCAGCGTTGAAGATGGGGGGGAGGTCTCCTACGAGCAGTACTTC. Translation: CSVEDGGEVSYEQYF.

This clonotype has a count of ten or more. The chain links TRBV15 to TRBJ2-5, with a weak D call TRBD2 (6 bases). This CDR3 is 14 amino acids long. The germline V gene encodes CDR1 LNHNV and CDR2 YYDKDF (reference sequence). V was clipped by 9 bases and J by 5 bases, with 19 bases between them. The CDR3 sequence: CATGLADVTETQYF. The CDR3 coding sequence is TGTGCCACTGGATTAGCGGACGTTACTGAGACCCAGTACTTC.

This chain connects TRBV30 to TRBJ2-7, with TRBD1 matching over 12 bases. With 3 bases clipped from V and 1 base from J, the junction kept 7 bases outside the gene matches. The CDR3 runs to 16 residues. The germline V gene encodes CDR1 GTSNPN and CDR2 SVGIG (reference sequence). The CDR3 sequence: CAWSAGTGGSSYEQYF. The DNA for the CDR3 is TGTGCCTGGAGCGCCGGGACAGGGGGCTCGTCCTACGAGCAGTACTTC.

Only a few counts were recorded for this clonotype. V gene TRBV12-3 or TRBV12-4 combines with J gene TRBJ2-7; maybe TRBD1 (5 bases). Between the trimmed V and J ends, which lost 3 bases and 1 base, there was a span of 10 bases. This CDR3 region has 14 residues. This CDR3 is CASSFLDTSYEQYF. The CDR3 coding sequence is TGTGCCAGCAGTTTTTTGGACACTTCCTACGAGCAGTACTTC.

The chain recombines TRBV2 with TRBJ2-5, with 10 bases identical to TRBD2. The CDR3 is 11 residues long. Germline trimming cut 8 bases from V and 10 bases from J; bases unmatched to any gene: 4. The germline CDR1 and CDR2 sequences are SNHLY and FYNNEI. This CDR3 reads CASASGSLQYF. CDR3 nucleotides: TGTGCCAGCGCTAGCGGGAGCCTCCAGTACTTC.

This chain links TRBV30 with TRBJ2-2; 8 bases map to TRBD2. Germline values: CDR1 GTSNPN, CDR2 SVGIG (reference sequence). The CDR3 sequence is 14 residues long. The J segment lost 7 bases and the V segment lost 3 bases, leaving 7 bases of the junction unmatched. This CDR3 reads CAWRGGLVIGELFF. CDR3 coding DNA: TGTGCCTGGAGGGGGGGACTAGTCATCGGGGAGCTGTTTTTT. Drawing the rest from reference TRBV30 and TRBJ2-2, the complete variable domain is SQTIHQWPATLVQPVGSPLSLECTVEGTSNPNLYWYRQAAGRGLQLLFYSVGIGQISSEVPQNLSASRPQDRQFILSSKKLLLSDSGFYLCAWRGGLVIGELFFGEGSRLTVL.